The present entry profiles one TCR beta chain with its context. As yet, its antigen is unknown. At one boundary the junction diverges from the germline segment, which might be a read error. Other DNA sequences in the sample encode the same CDR3. PCR involved 60 Vbeta and 13 Jbeta primers. Sequencing was performed with immunoSEQ multiplex PCR; in TCRdb, only in-frame clones are kept and a portion is missing. The sample yields some 150,000 clones, about three quarters seen once. This sample is part of a study of cytomegalovirus exposure and HLA in healthy donors. Findings and limits, study-wide: A later analysis linked a missense DCLRE1C variant to TCR beta V- and J-gene trimming.

In germline, CDR1 is MNHEY, CDR2 SMNVEV (reference sequence). This CDR3 spans 16 amino acids. Sequencing was carried out using PBMCs. The receptor was isolated from a woman aged 30 to 39 in good health and CMV-seronegative. The J gene is TRBJ2-2, the V gene TRBV27; maybe TRBD2 (6 bases). CDR3 sequence: CASSLSGGEGTGELFF. The DNA for the CDR3 is TGCGCCAGCAGTTTATCCGGAGGGGAAGGCACCGGGGAGCTGTTTTTT.